These 4 T cell receptor beta chains were all obtained from the same sample, sequenced in a study of T cell responses to AZD1222 COVID-19 vaccine. Profiled with immunoSEQ multiplex PCR; TCRdb holds only in-frame clones, not every one. The table lists about 93,000 clones, about 90% of them singletons. Sequenced here: peripheral blood, sampled on day 0 of AZD1222 vaccination. The source of these receptors is an adult in good health.

As to this clone: Relative to the germline gene, one junction end is altered; a read error may explain this. The rearrangement links TRBV7-7 to TRBJ2-7; 8 bases align to TRBD2. The CDR3 loop spans 15 amino acids. Per germline, CDR1 SSHAT and CDR2 FNYEAQ (reference sequence). In DNA, the CDR3 is TGTGCTAGCAGAAATAATAGCGGGGTCAACTACGAGCAGTACTTC. Its protein product is CASRNNSGVNYEQYF.

The chain has TRBV2 and TRBJ2-3; the D call may be TRBD1 or TRBD2 (6 bases each). Trimming cost V 2 bases and J 1 base, with 13 bases left between them. The V gene's germline CDR1 is SNHLY and CDR2 FYNNEI. CDR3 length equals 16 residues. CDR3 bases: TGTGCCAGCAGTGAATACGTTAGGGGGGGCACAGATACGCAGTATTTT. It yields the protein CASSEYVRGGTDTQYF.

The rearrangement links TRBV30 to TRBJ2-3, with 8 bases matching TRBD1. Germline CDR1 reads GTSNPN; CDR2 reads SVGIG (reference sequence). V lost 0 bases and J lost 6; bases outside the gene matches: 8. The CDR3 consists of 15 residues. The CDR3 loop is CAWSVRGRGRDTQYF. Written as DNA, the CDR3 is TGTGCCTGGAGTGTACGTGGCAGGGGGCGCGATACGCAGTATTTT. The full variable domain, rest sourced from reference TRBV30 and TRBJ2-3, is SQTIHQWPATLVQPVGSPLSLECTVEGTSNPNLYWYRQAAGRGLQLLFYSVGIGQISSEVPQNLSASRPQDRQFILSSKKLLLSDSGFYLCAWSVRGRGRDTQYFGPGTRLTVL.

The J gene is TRBJ1-3, the V gene TRBV27, with 11 bases lining up with TRBD1. The CDR3 consists of 15 residues. With 2 bases clipped from V and 7 bases from J, the junction kept 4 bases outside the gene matches. Germline V gene sequence: CDR1 MNHEY, CDR2 SMNVEV (reference sequence). The CDR3 coding sequence is TGTGCCAGCAGTTTAGGGACAGGGGGACGTAACACCATATATTTT. This encodes CASSLGTGGRNTIYF.